The 26 T cell receptor beta chains in this list originate from one sample, sequenced in a study of cytomegalovirus exposure and HLA in healthy donors. Vbeta (60) and Jbeta (13) primers were used in the PCR. Profiled with immunoSEQ multiplex PCR; TCRdb holds only in-frame clones, not every one. The sample consists of under 200,000 clones, about 71% of them appearing once. The sample consisted of PBMCs. All receptors derive from a woman in her thirties or forties in good health and CMV-seropositive.

The chain couples TRBV5-6 to TRBJ2-3; no reliable D call. Trimming pared 4 bases from V and 4 bases from J, leaving 13 bases between. The CDR3 consists of 14 residues. Germline V gene sequence: CDR1 SGHDT, CDR2 YYEEEE. CDR3 protein: CASSPPSVADTQYF. As DNA, the CDR3 is TGTGCCAGCAGCCCGCCGAGCGTCGCAGATACGCAGTATTTT.

The genes are TRBV7-8 and TRBJ1-3; D is undetermined. Germline V gene sequence: CDR1 SGHVS, CDR2 FQNEAQ. V gave up 2 bases and J gave up 4 bases, with 6 bases separating them. This CDR3 has 13 residues. The DNA of the CDR3 is TGTGCCAGCAGCTTACTACAGGGAAACACCATATATTTT. Its translation is CASSLLQGNTIYF.

The chain combines TRBV9 with TRBJ2-3; 10 nucleotides line up with TRBD2. This CDR3 region has 16 residues. Losses at the gene ends were 3 bases for V and 0 bases for J; bases not matched to a gene: 4. From germline, CDR1 is SGDLS and CDR2 YYNGEE. CDR3 sequence (DNA): TGTGCCAGCAGCGCCGGGACTAGCGCGAGCACAGATACGCAGTATTTT. Protein product: CASSAGTSASTDTQYF.

This chain uses TRBV28 with TRBJ2-3; 11 positions match TRBD1. CDR1 is MDHEN, CDR2 SYDVKM, per germline. The CDR3 contains 15 residues. The V segment lost 10 bases and the J segment 4 bases; nucleotides outside the gene matches: 10. This chain's CDR3 is CATQTGTGGSDTQYF. DNA for the CDR3: TGTGCCACCCAGACCGGGACAGGGGGATCAGATACGCAGTATTTT. The whole variable domain, filled in from reference TRBV28 and TRBJ2-3, reads DVKVTQSSRYLVKRTGEKVFLECVQDMDHENMFWYRQDPGLGLRLIYFSYDVKMKEKGDIPEGYSVSREKKERFSLILESASTNQTSMYLCATQTGTGGSDTQYFGPGTRLTVL.

The chain joins TRBV2 to TRBJ1-4; 9 bases agree with TRBD1. The V gene's germline CDR1 is SNHLY and CDR2 FYNNEI. The CDR3 is made up of 18 amino acids. V was pared by 5 bases and J by 0 bases, with 10 bases of the junction left unmatched. The chain's CDR3 is CASSPGTGTSTTNEKLFF. CDR3 bases: TGTGCCAGCAGTCCGGGGACAGGGACAAGTACAACTAATGAAAAACTGTTTTTT.

CDR3: CASSTQGGTAEAFF. The CDR3 region has the DNA TGTGCCAGCAGCACTCAGGGCGGGACAGCTGAAGCTTTCTTT. The V call is TRBV7-9, the J call TRBJ1-1; 7 nucleotides match TRBD1. V was clipped by 5 bases and J by 6 bases; unmatched bases: 9. Germline CDR1 is SEHNR and CDR2 is FQNEAQ (reference sequence). This CDR3 is 14 amino acids long.

This clone appeared once. This sequence joins TRBV14 and TRBJ1-4, with 7 bases lining up with TRBD1. Germline CDR1 is SGHDN and CDR2 is FVKESK. With V trimmed by 3 bases and J by 0 bases, 10 bases remained unmatched. This CDR3 is built from 18 residues. DNA of the CDR3: TGTGCCAGCAGCCACAGGGACAGTACCAGTGCAACTAATGAAAAACTGTTTTTT. Translating gives CASSHRDSTSATNEKLFF. The whole variable domain, filled in from reference TRBV14 and TRBJ1-4, reads EAGVTQFPSHSVIEKGQTVTLRCDPISGHDNLYWYRRVMGKEIKFLLHFVKESKQDESGMPNNRFLAERTGGTYSTLKVQPAELEDSGVYFCASSHRDSTSATNEKLFFGSGTQLSVL.

This clone has a handful of counts. The rearrangement joins TRBV7-2 to TRBJ1-4, with 11 bases lining up with TRBD1. The CDR3 covers 16 residues. From germline, CDR1 is SGHTA and CDR2 FQGNSA. J gave up 7 bases and V 5 bases, and 9 bases lay outside the gene matches. The CDR3 is CASSLGQGAGGEKLFF. DNA for the CDR3: TGTGCCAGCAGCCTAGGACAGGGGGCCGGTGGTGAAAAACTGTTTTTT.

Turning to this clone: The sample has other DNA sequences that encode this CDR3 too. V and J are TRBV28 and TRBJ1-2, with unresolved D. Germline V gene sequence: CDR1 MDHEN, CDR2 SYDVKM. The V end was cut by 2 bases, the J end by 3 bases, with 7 bases between. The CDR3 extends over 13 amino acids. CDR3 amino acids: CASSLLRDYGYTF. The CDR3 region has the DNA TGTGCCAGCAGTTTACTACGGGACTATGGCTACACCTTC.

The V gene is TRBV13, the J gene TRBJ2-7; 7 bases map to TRBD2. Germline CDR1 is PRHDT and CDR2 is FYEKMQ (reference sequence). CDR3 length equals 14 residues. V dropped 4 bases and J dropped 3; count of bases not matched to a gene: 6. CDR3 residues: CASSSTSVDYEQYF. The CDR3 DNA reads as TGTGCCAGCAGCTCTACTAGCGTGGACTACGAGCAGTACTTC.

The chain is built from TRBV13 and TRBJ1-6, with D uncertain. V was cut by 2 bases and J by 7 bases, with 6 bases left in between. CDR1 and CDR2 from the germline V gene are PRHDT and FYEKMQ (reference sequence). The CDR3 has 13 residues. CDR3 sequence: CASSLQANSPLHF. CDR3 DNA sequence: TGTGCCAGCAGCTTACAGGCCAATTCACCCCTCCACTTT. Full variable domain (outside the CDR3, taken from reference TRBV13 and TRBJ1-6): AAGVIQSPRHLIKEKRETATLKCYPIPRHDTVYWYQQGPGQDPQFLISFYEKMQSDKGSIPDRFSAQQFSDYHSELNMSSLELGDSALYFCASSLQANSPLHFGNGTRLTVT.

V and J are TRBV5-5 and TRBJ1-5, with D maybe TRBD1 (6 bases). V was cut by 3 bases and J by 5 bases, with 15 bases left in between. This CDR3 has 15 residues. Looked up from germline, CDR1 is SGHKS and CDR2 is YYEKEE (reference sequence). DNA for the CDR3: TGTGCCAGCAGCTCCGAAGCAGGGGCGTATCAGCCCCAGCATTTT. Protein product: CASSSEAGAYQPQHF.

The rearrangement links TRBV7-2 to TRBJ2-3; 11 positions agree with TRBD2. Germline V gene data show CDR1 as SGHTA and CDR2 as FQGNSA. V trimming: 5 bases; J trimming: 4 bases; junction bases outside the gene matches: 8. The CDR3 loop spans 16 amino acids. The CDR3 loop reads CASSPLAGGISDTQYF. In DNA form, the CDR3 reads TGTGCCAGCAGCCCCTTAGCGGGGGGGATCTCAGATACGCAGTATTTT.

J is TRBJ2-5 and V is TRBV2; tentative D call: TRBD1 (6 bases). TRBJ2-7 matches the DNA end more closely, so the J call is doubtful. The CDR3 has 13 amino acids. CDR1 is SNHLY, CDR2 FYNNEI, per germline. CDR3 loop: CASRVDRAYEQYF. CDR3 nucleotide sequence: TGTGCCAGCAGAGTGGACAGAGCCTACGAGCAGTACTTC.

This clone was seen only a few times. The genes are TRBV5-6 and TRBJ2-5; 8 nucleotides line up with TRBD2. The germline V gene encodes CDR1 SGHDT and CDR2 YYEEEE. This CDR3 is 13 amino acids long. After removal of 4 bases from V and 7 bases from J, the junction contained 6 bases not matched to a gene. In nucleotides, the CDR3 is TGTGCCAGCAGCCCGGACAGCGGGGGGACCCAGTACTTC. Amino acid sequence: CASSPDSGGTQYF.

This clone was seen more than once but under ten times. The junction shows a germline mismatch at one end, possibly a read error. In DNA form, the CDR3 reads TGTGCTAGCAGCTTAGAAGGGACAGATTACAATGAGCAGTTCTTC. Translating gives CASSLEGTDYNEQFF. V gene TRBV7-7 combines with J gene TRBJ2-1; 7 bases match TRBD1. The CDR3 has 15 residues. Germline assignment: CDR1 SSHAT and CDR2 FNYEAQ (reference sequence).

V usage is TRBV5-1 and J usage is TRBJ2-5; D might be TRBD2 (5 bases). Matching the DNA end better, TRBJ2-7 makes the J call doubtful. CDR3 size: 14 residues. The germline gives CDR1 SGHRS, CDR2 YFSETQ. The CDR3 DNA reads as TGCGCCAGCAGCTTGGCCGTAGGAGGTGACGAGCAGTACTTC. Its protein is CASSLAVGGDEQYF.

Turning to this clone: Other nucleotide sequences in the sample specify the same CDR3. J is TRBJ2-3 and V is TRBV6-5; 7 nucleotides match TRBD2. Germline CDR1 MNHEY, CDR2 SVGAGI. After removal of 0 bases from V and 3 bases from J, the junction contained 6 bases not matched to a gene. This CDR3 contains 16 residues. The CDR3 reads CASSYSGGSGTDTQYF. DNA for the CDR3: TGTGCCAGCAGTTACTCGGGCGGGAGTGGTACAGATACGCAGTATTTT.

The chain recombines TRBV19 with TRBJ1-2; 9 positions agree with TRBD1. V trimming: 8 bases; J trimming: 3 bases; junction bases outside the gene matches: 10. Germline loops: CDR1 LNHDA, CDR2 SQIVND (reference sequence). The CDR3 is 15 residues long. The CDR3 sequence: CASYDRGEGDYGYTF. Written as DNA, the CDR3 is TGTGCCAGTTACGACAGGGGGGAAGGAGACTATGGCTACACCTTC.

The chain joins TRBV19 to TRBJ1-5; TRBD1 matches at 9 bases. CDR1 and CDR2 from the germline V gene are LNHDA and SQIVND (reference sequence). The V segment lost 0 bases and the J segment 6 bases; nucleotides outside the gene matches: 12. This CDR3 comprises 18 residues. The CDR3 region is CASSIEGTGFGGIQPQHF. In nucleotides, the CDR3 is TGTGCCAGTAGTATAGAAGGGACAGGGTTTGGCGGGATTCAGCCCCAGCATTTT.

V is TRBV9 and J is TRBJ2-5; D remains unclear. In germline, CDR1 is SGDLS, CDR2 YYNGEE. Trimming shortened V by 3 bases and J by 0 bases, and 3 bases separated the two germline ends. The length of the CDR3 is 12 residues. CDR3 sequence: CASSADQETQYF. CDR3 in DNA: TGTGCCAGCAGCGCCGACCAAGAGACCCAGTACTTC.

The J gene is TRBJ1-5, the V gene TRBV4-3; D is unresolved. The CDR3 covers 13 residues. Germline CDR1 LGHNA, CDR2 YSLEER. The germline V and J ends were trimmed by 2 bases and 6 bases, with 8 bases remaining between them. CDR3 sequence reads: CASSQRGSQPQHF. In DNA, the CDR3 is TGCGCCAGCAGCCAACGGGGTAGTCAGCCCCAGCATTTT.

CDR3 sequence reads: CANRRGSTHRAEYEQYF. CDR3 nucleotides: TGTGCCAACCGAAGGGGCTCAACTCACCGGGCAGAGTACGAGCAGTACTTC. The rearrangement uses TRBV7-9 and TRBJ2-7, with TRBD1 as a possible D gene (5 bases). This CDR3 is 17 amino acids long. Per germline, CDR1 SEHNR and CDR2 FQNEAQ (reference sequence). Trimming shortened V by 10 bases and J by 4 bases, and 29 bases separated the two germline ends.

With respect to this clone: Other DNA sequences in the same sample also yield this CDR3. This chain connects TRBV5-1 to TRBJ2-7; 7 bases agree with TRBD1. The CDR3 contains 14 residues. The V gene end was trimmed by 2 bases and the J gene end by 8 bases; junction bases not matched to a gene: 10. Germline CDR1 SGHRS, CDR2 YFSETQ. CDR3 coding DNA: TGCGCCAGCAGCTTAGGCCAGGGGGACGGTCAGCAGTACTTC. Its translation is CASSLGQGDGQQYF.

The chain carries TRBV4-3 and TRBJ1-4; D ambiguous. V was trimmed by 5 bases and J by 0 bases, leaving 10 bases between them. CDR1 and CDR2 (germline): LGHNA, YSLEER. The CDR3 consists of 15 residues. CDR3 DNA: TGCGCCAGCAGCTCAGAGGGTGCAACTAATGAAAAACTGTTTTTT. Protein product: CASSSEGATNEKLFF.

Concerning this clone itself: Other DNA sequences in this sample translate to the same CDR3. CDR3 sequence: CASSTSGGFSGNTIYF. CDR3 DNA: TGTGCCAGCAGCACCTCAGGGGGCTTTTCTGGAAACACCATATATTTT. The V and J genes are TRBV9 and TRBJ1-3, with TRBD1 matching 8 bases. The CDR3 contains 16 residues. V shed 4 bases, J shed 1 base, and the junction held 7 bases outside the gene matches. CDR1 and CDR2 (germline): SGDLS, YYNGEE.